These 11 T cell receptor beta chains share one sample of origin, sequenced in a study of shared T cell receptors in the human thymus. Measured with immunoSEQ multiplex PCR; TCRdb has only the in-frame clones, and not every one. Of more than 550,000 clones listed, about 90% were seen once; the top ten hold under 0.01%. This sample was shared with a second study, whose subject was human thymus T cells.

The sequencing input was thymocytes. These TCRs come from a boy in the first two years of life with a congenital heart defect.

This sequence joins TRBV4-3 and TRBJ2-7; D is unclear. Trimming took 2 bases from V and 3 from J, leaving 14 bases between them. The CDR3 sequence is 15 residues long. Germline CDR1 reads LGHNA; CDR2 reads YSLEER. The CDR3 DNA follows: TGCGCCAGCAGCCAAATCTCAGGTAAAGGCTACGAGCAGTACTTC. It is translated as CASSQISGKGYEQYF.

This clone is a singleton in its sample. CDR3: CASSSLPEQYF. The CDR3, as DNA: TGTGCCAGCAGTAGCCTCCCGGAGCAGTACTTC. The genes are TRBV28 and TRBJ2-7; D gene uncertain. CDR3 length: 11 residues. V lost 5 bases to trimming and J lost 7 bases, with 9 bases between them. Germline loops: CDR1 MDHEN, CDR2 SYDVKM.

The chain uses TRBV28 and TRBJ2-1, with TRBD2 identical over 7 bases. There are 14 residues in the CDR3. Trimming took 8 bases from V and 1 from J; bases not matched to a gene: 5. Germline loops: CDR1 MDHEN, CDR2 SYDVKM. The CDR3 DNA reads TGTGCCAGCTCGGGACTACCTTCCTACAATGAGCAGTTCTTC. Translating it yields CASSGLPSYNEQFF. The whole variable domain, remainder taken from reference TRBV28 and TRBJ2-1, is DVKVTQSSRYLVKRTGEKVFLECVQDMDHENMFWYRQDPGLGLRLIYFSYDVKMKEKGDIPEGYSVSREKKERFSLILESASTNQTSMYLCASSGLPSYNEQFFGPGTRLTVL.

The chain carries TRBV7-2 and TRBJ1-5; D is undetermined. The CDR3 extends over 14 amino acids. With 0 bases removed from V and 4 bases from J, the gap between germline ends came to 7 bases. Per the germline V gene, CDR1 is SGHTA and CDR2 is FQGNSA. Here the CDR3 reads CASSLAPGNQPQHF. The CDR3 nucleotides read TGTGCCAGCAGCTTAGCGCCAGGAAATCAGCCCCAGCATTTT.

The chain employs TRBV19 and TRBJ2-1; 11 bases fit TRBD2. This CDR3 spans 17 amino acids. Germline CDR1 and CDR2: LNHDA and SQIVND (reference sequence). The junction had 9 bases not matched to a gene; V was cut back by 3 bases and J by 5 bases. For the CDR3, the DNA is TGTGCCAGTAGTATCAGGGTAGCGGGGGGGGGAGACAATGAGCAGTTCTTC. Amino acid sequence: CASSIRVAGGGDNEQFF.

This clone is a singleton in its sample. V and J are TRBV4-1 and TRBJ2-7; D is possibly TRBD1 (6 bases). CDR1 and CDR2 (germline): MGHRA, YSYEKL. With 6 bases removed from V and 2 bases from J, the gap between germline ends came to 14 bases. The CDR3 is 14 residues long. The CDR3 reads CASSPKGGPYEQYF. The CDR3 nucleotides are TGCGCCAGCAGTCCCAAAGGGGGACCCTACGAGCAGTACTTC.

The V call is TRBV11-2, the J call TRBJ1-5, with 7 bases matching TRBD1. Unmatched junction bases numbered 5, after V lost 0 bases and J lost 6 bases. Looked up from germline, CDR1 is SGHAT and CDR2 is FQNNGV. This CDR3 has 15 amino acids. CDR3 sequence (DNA): TGTGCCAGCAGCTTAGACCGGGACAGAAGTCAGCCCCAGCATTTT. Protein: CASSLDRDRSQPQHF.

This clone showed up just once. The rearrangement links TRBV5-5 to TRBJ1-6, with a tentative D call TRBD1 (6 bases). Germline-derived CDR1 and CDR2 are SGHKS and YYEKEE (reference sequence). The V gene lost 4 bases and the J gene lost 0 bases, with 20 bases spanning the gap. There are 19 residues in the CDR3. CDR3 sequence reads: CASSRSGHRGDSYNSPLHF. DNA of the CDR3: TGTGCCAGCAGCAGATCGGGACACCGAGGAGACTCCTATAATTCACCCCTCCACTTT.

This sequence joins TRBV6-5 and TRBJ2-2; perhaps TRBD1 as D (5 bases). CDR1 and CDR2 from the germline V gene are MNHEY and SVGAGI. The length of the CDR3 is 11 residues. Trimming pared 7 bases from V and 5 bases from J, leaving 5 bases between. In DNA form, the CDR3 reads TGTGCCAGCAAGGGGACCGGGGAGCTGTTTTTT. This codes for CASKGTGELFF.

This clone was seen a handful of times. V gene TRBV5-1 combines with J gene TRBJ2-3; a possible D gene is TRBD2 (6 bases). The V gene lost 0 bases and the J gene lost 3 bases, with 11 bases spanning the gap. The CDR3 runs 15 residues. Germline V gene sequence: CDR1 SGHRS, CDR2 YFSETQ. The CDR3 reads CASSLDGGKTDTQYF. CDR3 DNA: TGCGCCAGCAGCTTGGATGGAGGGAAGACAGATACGCAGTATTTT.

This clone was found once. The CDR3 reads CASSFEGTNTEAFF. As DNA, the CDR3 is TGTGCCAGCAGTTTTGAGGGTACGAACACTGAAGCTTTCTTT. The V gene is TRBV27, the J gene TRBJ1-1; D not certain. CDR3 length equals 14 residues. Trimming took 3 bases from V and 1 from J, leaving 9 bases between them. Looked up from germline, CDR1 is MNHEY and CDR2 is SMNVEV (reference sequence).